The rows below give T cell receptor beta chains drawn from one sample of a study of cytomegalovirus exposure and HLA in healthy donors. Clones were sequenced by immunoSEQ multiplex PCR, and TCRdb holds only the in-frame ones, with some missing. The sample includes around 110,000 clones, roughly three fifths of them seen just once. The sequencing input was PBMCs. The receptors stem from a woman between 40 and 50 years old in good health and CMV-seropositive. The CDR3 runs from the conserved cysteine through the conserved F or W. D genes are given only for firm matches. Only some rows state a clone size, as once, few, many or a class for expanded clones.

CASRDRDRGQETQYF	TGTGCCAGCAGGGACCGGGACAGGGGGCAAGAGACCCAGTACTTC	NA	TRBD1	15	TRBJ2-5	TRBV6-1
CATSLGRGRSYEQYF	TGTGCCACCAGTTTGGGGCGGGGCCGCTCCTACGAGCAGTACTTC	NA	NA	15	TRBJ2-7	TRBV15
CASSLVSGYTF	TGTGCCAGCAGTTTAGTGTCGGGCTACACCTTC	NA	NA	11	TRBJ1-2	TRBV28
CSVEDGSAGNTIYF	TGCAGCGTTGAAGATGGGAGTGCTGGAAACACCATATATTTT	NA	NA	14	TRBJ1-3	TRBV29-1
CASRLAGAQETQYF	TGTGCCAGCAGATTAGCGGGTGCCCAAGAGACCCAGTACTTC	NA	TRBD2	14	TRBJ2-5	TRBV14
CASSIPSRSETQYF	TGTGCCAGCAGCATCCCCTCTCGTTCGGAGACCCAGTACTTC	NA	NA	14	TRBJ2-5	TRBV9
CASTGDRVGNEKLFF	TGTGCCAGCACCGGCGACAGGGTTGGTAATGAAAAACTGTTTTTT	NA	TRBD1	15	TRBJ1-4	TRBV2
CASSYSRGVDTQYF	TGTGCCAGCAGTTACTCGAGAGGAGTAGATACGCAGTATTTT	NA	NA	14	TRBJ2-3	TRBV6-5
CASSWTASSYEQYF	TGTGCCAGCAGCTGGACAGCCAGCTCCTACGAGCAGTACTTC	NA	NA	14	TRBJ2-7	TRBV7-2
CASSLGGVYNEQFF	TGCGCCAGCAGCTTGGGAGGCGTCTACAATGAGCAGTTCTTC	few	NA	14	TRBJ2-1	TRBV5-1
CASSIALSPYEQYF	TGTGCCAGTAGTATAGCTCTATCCCCCTACGAGCAGTACTTC	NA	NA	14	TRBJ2-7	TRBV19
CASNRAGARDTQYF	TGTGCCAGCAACCGAGCGGGAGCGAGGGATACGCAGTATTTT	NA	TRBD2	14	TRBJ2-3	TRBV28
CASSPIGVNTEAFF	TGTGCCAGCAGTCCCATCGGGGTGAACACTGAAGCTTTCTTT	NA	NA	14	TRBJ1-1	TRBV28
CASSQAGTISYEQYF	TGTGCCAGCAGCCAAGCTGGGACTATCTCCTACGAGCAGTACTTC	NA	TRBD2	15	TRBJ2-7	TRBV4-2
CASSEQGNYGYTF	TGTGCCAGCAGCGAACAGGGTAACTATGGCTACACCTTC	NA	NA	13	TRBJ1-2	TRBV9
CASSPHPQGLDEQYF	TGTGCCAGCAGCCCCCACCCCCAGGGTCTGGACGAGCAGTACTTC	NA	NA	15	TRBJ2-7	TRBV7-3
CASSSNRENEQFF	TGTGCCAGCAGCTCCAACAGGGAAAATGAGCAGTTCTTC	NA	NA	13	TRBJ2-1	TRBV13
CASSLDPGGGYQPQHF	TGTGCCAGCAGCTTAGACCCGGGGGGGGGATATCAGCCCCAGCATTTT	NA	NA	16	TRBJ1-5	TRBV7-2
CASSHGVDNEQFF	TGTGCCAGCAGTCACGGGGTGGACAATGAGCAGTTCTTC	NA	NA	13	TRBJ2-1	TRBV11-3
CASSLGRGSYNEQFF	TGTGCCAGCAGCTTAGGGAGAGGCTCCTACAATGAGCAGTTCTTC	NA	NA	15	TRBJ2-1	TRBV7-2
CASSATSMETQYF	TGCGCCAGCAGCGCGACTAGCATGGAGACCCAGTACTTC	few	TRBD2	13	TRBJ2-5	TRBV10-2
CASSYSPGGGNQPQHF	TGTGCCAGCAGTTACAGCCCCGGGGGGGGCAATCAGCCCCAGCATTTT	once	NA	16	TRBJ1-5	TRBV6-5
CSVGGTSGYEQYF	TGCAGCGTTGGGGGGACTAGCGGCTACGAGCAGTACTTC	NA	TRBD2	13	TRBJ2-7	TRBV29-1
CASSEGLAGHNEQFF	TGTGCCAGCAGTGAAGGCCTAGCGGGACACAATGAGCAGTTCTTC	once	TRBD2	15	TRBJ2-1	TRBV6-1
CASSLEGQISGNTIYF	TGCGCCAGCAGCTTGGAGGGACAGATCTCTGGAAACACCATATATTTT	NA	TRBD1	16	TRBJ1-3	TRBV5-1
CASSLGRLISTDTQYF	TGTGCCAGCAGTTTAGGGAGACTTATTAGCACAGATACGCAGTATTTT	NA	NA	16	TRBJ2-3	TRBV28
CASSERKGAVGTEAFF	TGTGCCAGCAGTGAAAGGAAGGGGGCCGTGGGCACTGAAGCTTTCTTT	NA	TRBD1	16	TRBJ1-1	TRBV6-1
CASSQPGVSYEQYF	TGCGCCAGCAGCCAGCCAGGGGTCTCCTACGAGCAGTACTTC	NA	NA	14	TRBJ2-7	TRBV4-1
CASSLRLAGTTDTQYF	TGTGCCAGCAGCCTGCGACTAGCGGGAACCACAGATACGCAGTATTTT	NA	TRBD2	16	TRBJ2-3	TRBV7-8
CASRRRGAGEKLFF	TGTGCCAGCAGGAGGAGGGGCGCTGGGGAAAAACTGTTTTTT	NA	NA	14	TRBJ1-4	TRBV7-2
CASSHIQGAGQPQHF	TGCGCCAGCAGCCACATTCAGGGGGCGGGACAGCCCCAGCATTTT	few	TRBD1	15	TRBJ1-5	TRBV4-1
CVSGLLGLRYGYTF	TGTGTTAGTGGTTTGCTGGGCTTACGGTATGGCTACACCTTC	NA	NA	14	TRBJ1-2	TRBV12-5
CASSLSGDNEQFF	TGTGCCAGCAGCCTTAGCGGAGACAATGAGCAGTTCTTC	NA	NA	13	TRBJ2-1	TRBV5-8
CASRIPVTSGYNEQFF	TGTGCCAGCAGGATACCGGTGACTAGCGGATACAATGAGCAGTTCTTC	once	TRBD2	16	TRBJ2-1	TRBV28
CASSFYAGGFTSYEQYF	TGTGCCAGCAGCTTCTACGCGGGGGGCTTCACCTCCTACGAGCAGTACTTC	NA	TRBD2	17	TRBJ2-7	TRBV5-6
CAWDRVNTEAFF	TGTGCCTGGGACAGGGTTAACACTGAGGCTTTCTTT	once	TRBD1	12	TRBJ1-1	TRBV30
CASSPRAQPHEQYF	TGTGCCAGCTCACCACGGGCACAGCCCCACGAGCAGTACTTC	few	NA	14	TRBJ2-7	TRBV18
CASSFDRAGSVTQYF	TGCGCCAGCAGCTTCGACCGAGCGGGCAGCGTGACCCAGTACTTC	NA	NA	15	TRBJ2-5	TRBV5-1
CASSPPESRGRGSDYGYTF	TGTGCCAGCAGTCCTCCCGAAAGCAGGGGGCGAGGGTCTGACTATGGCTACACCTTC	NA	TRBD1	19	TRBJ1-2	TRBV7-9
CASSLGSVAGSGEQYF	TGTGCCAGCAGCTTGGGGAGTGTAGCGGGATCGGGAGAGCAGTACTTC	NA	TRBD2	16	TRBJ2-7	TRBV11-1
CASSSLAGVVGEQFF	TGTGCCAGCAGTTCCCTAGCGGGAGTGGTAGGTGAGCAGTTCTTC	NA	TRBD2	15	TRBJ2-1	TRBV27
CASSQDPAGFTDTQYF	TGTGCCAGCAGCCAAGATCCAGCGGGATTCACAGATACGCAGTATTTT	once	TRBD2	16	TRBJ2-3	TRBV14
CASSPGASGIYEQYF	TGTGCCAGCAGCCCCGGGGCTAGCGGGATCTACGAGCAGTACTTC	NA	TRBD2	15	TRBJ2-7	TRBV5-5
CASSLYSGTPSYEQYF	TGTGCCAGCAGTCTCTACTCCGGGACTCCCTCCTACGAGCAGTACTTC	NA	NA	16	TRBJ2-7	TRBV27
CASSDDRGKWGYGYTF	TGTGCCAGCAGTGATGACAGGGGCAAATGGGGTTATGGCTACACCTTC	NA	TRBD1	16	TRBJ1-2	TRBV6-1
CASSQDQKTSGSGNEQFF	TGCGCCAGCAGCCAAGATCAGAAGACTAGCGGGAGCGGAAATGAGCAGTTCTTC	NA	TRBD2	18	TRBJ2-1	TRBV4-3
CASSSDRDPYNEQFF	TGCGCCAGCAGCTCGGACAGGGATCCCTACAATGAGCAGTTCTTC	NA	TRBD1	15	TRBJ2-1	TRBV5-1
CATSAADRGVRNTEAFF	TGTGCCACCAGCGCCGCGGACAGGGGTGTTCGGAACACTGAAGCTTTCTTT	NA	TRBD1	17	TRBJ1-1	TRBV15
CASSSFLRGTEAFF	TGTGCCAGCAGCTCGTTCTTGCGGGGCACTGAAGCTTTCTTT	few	NA	14	TRBJ1-1	TRBV7-9
CASSQQGGAGDPYNEQFF	TGCGCCAGCAGCCAGCAGGGGGGAGCGGGAGATCCCTACAATGAGCAGTTCTTC	NA	NA	18	TRBJ2-1	TRBV23-1
CASSAAQGRPQHF	TGTGCCAGCAGTGCGGCCCAGGGCAGGCCCCAGCATTTT	NA	NA	13	TRBJ1-5	TRBV6-1
CASSSGTYDNEQFF	TGTGCCAGCAGCAGCGGGACTTATGACAATGAGCAGTTCTTC	few	TRBD2	14	TRBJ2-1	TRBV9
CASSSRTATNEKLFF	TGTGCCAGTAGTTCCCGGACAGCAACTAATGAAAAACTGTTTTTT	NA	NA	15	TRBJ1-4	TRBV19
CASGSGSSGANVLTF	TGTGCCAGCGGGAGCGGCAGCTCTGGGGCCAACGTCCTGACTTTC	NA	NA	15	TRBJ2-6	TRBV9
CASSFLIRGVYGYTF	TGTGCCAGCAGCTTTCTCATCAGGGGAGTCTATGGCTACACCTTC	NA	NA	15	TRBJ1-2	TRBV7-3
CASSFSGRLRSWGMDEQFF	TGCGCCAGCAGCTTTAGCGGGAGGCTACGTAGCTGGGGGATGGATGAGCAGTTCTTC	once	TRBD2	19	TRBJ2-1	TRBV5-1
CASSPSGRETQYF	TGTGCCAGCAGTCCGAGCGGGAGGGAGACCCAGTACTTC	once	TRBD2	13	TRBJ2-5	TRBV28
CASSQGTGGAGGETQYF	TGTGCCAGCTCACAAGGGACAGGGGGTGCCGGCGGGGAGACCCAGTACTTC	NA	TRBD1	17	TRBJ2-5	TRBV18
CASSFVGSVTGELFF	TGTGCCAGCAGTTTCGTTGGGAGTGTCACCGGGGAGCTGTTTTTT	NA	NA	15	TRBJ2-2	TRBV28